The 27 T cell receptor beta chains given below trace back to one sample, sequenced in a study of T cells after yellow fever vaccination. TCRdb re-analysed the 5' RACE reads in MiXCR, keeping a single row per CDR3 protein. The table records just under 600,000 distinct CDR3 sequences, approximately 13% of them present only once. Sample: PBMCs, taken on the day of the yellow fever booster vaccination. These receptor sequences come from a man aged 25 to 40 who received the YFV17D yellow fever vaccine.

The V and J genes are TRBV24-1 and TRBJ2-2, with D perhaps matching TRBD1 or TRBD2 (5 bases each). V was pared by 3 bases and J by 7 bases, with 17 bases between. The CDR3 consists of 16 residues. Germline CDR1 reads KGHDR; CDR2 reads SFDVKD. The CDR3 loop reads CATSDVQGEKSGELFF. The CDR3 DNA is TGTGCCACCAGTGATGTTCAGGGAGAGAAAAGCGGGGAGCTGTTTTTT.

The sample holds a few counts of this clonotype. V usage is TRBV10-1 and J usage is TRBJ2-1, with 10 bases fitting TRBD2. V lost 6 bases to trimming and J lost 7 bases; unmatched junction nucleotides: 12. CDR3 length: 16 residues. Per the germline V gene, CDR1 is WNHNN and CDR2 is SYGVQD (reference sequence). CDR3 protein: CASSKLTGLAWNEQFF. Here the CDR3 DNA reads TGCGCCAGCAGCAAACTCACGGGACTAGCGTGGAATGAGCAGTTCTTC.

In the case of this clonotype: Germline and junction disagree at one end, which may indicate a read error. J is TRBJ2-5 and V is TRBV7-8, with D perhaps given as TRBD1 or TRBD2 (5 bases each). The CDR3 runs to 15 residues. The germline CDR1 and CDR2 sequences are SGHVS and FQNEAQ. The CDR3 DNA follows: TGTGCCAGCAACTTAGTAGGGGCCGGGGAGTGGGCCCAGTACTTC. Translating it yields CASNLVGAGEWAQYF.

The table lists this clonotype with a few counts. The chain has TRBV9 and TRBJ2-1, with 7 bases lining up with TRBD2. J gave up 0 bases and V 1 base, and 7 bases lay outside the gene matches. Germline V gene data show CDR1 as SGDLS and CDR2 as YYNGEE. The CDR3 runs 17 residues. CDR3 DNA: TGTGCCAGCAGCGTAATGCTAGCGGTTTCCTCCTACAATGAGCAGTTCTTC. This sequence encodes CASSVMLAVSSYNEQFF. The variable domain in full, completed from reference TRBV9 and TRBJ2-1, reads DSGVTQTPKHLITATGQRVTLRCSPRSGDLSVYWYQQSLDQGLQFLIQYYNGEERAKGNILERFSAQQFPDLHSELNLSSLELGDSALYFCASSVMLAVSSYNEQFFGPGTRLTVL.

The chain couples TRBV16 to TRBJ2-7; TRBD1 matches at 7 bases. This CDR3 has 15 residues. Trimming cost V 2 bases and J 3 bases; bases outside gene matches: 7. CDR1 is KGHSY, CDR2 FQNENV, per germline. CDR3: CASSQQTGIYYEQYF. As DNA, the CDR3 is TGTGCCAGCAGCCAACAGACAGGGATATACTACGAGCAGTACTTC.

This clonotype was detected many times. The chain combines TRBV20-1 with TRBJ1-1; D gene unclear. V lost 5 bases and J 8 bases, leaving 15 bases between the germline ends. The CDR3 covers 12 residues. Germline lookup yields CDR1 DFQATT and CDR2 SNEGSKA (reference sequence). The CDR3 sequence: CSAPPPGEEAFF. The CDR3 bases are TGCAGTGCTCCTCCCCCGGGCGAGGAAGCTTTCTTT.

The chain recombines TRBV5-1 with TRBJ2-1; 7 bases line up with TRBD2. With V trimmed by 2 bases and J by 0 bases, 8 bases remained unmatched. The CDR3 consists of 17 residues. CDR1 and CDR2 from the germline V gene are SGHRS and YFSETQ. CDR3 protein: CASSFPGGGSSYNEQFF. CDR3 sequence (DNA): TGCGCCAGCAGCTTCCCCGGCGGCGGGAGCTCCTACAATGAGCAGTTCTTC.

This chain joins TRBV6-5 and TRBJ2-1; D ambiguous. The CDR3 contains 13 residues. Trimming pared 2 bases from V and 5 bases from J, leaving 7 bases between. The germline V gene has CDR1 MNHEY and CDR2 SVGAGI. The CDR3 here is CASSYISDNEQFF. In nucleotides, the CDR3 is TGTGCCAGCAGTTACATTTCCGACAATGAGCAGTTCTTC.

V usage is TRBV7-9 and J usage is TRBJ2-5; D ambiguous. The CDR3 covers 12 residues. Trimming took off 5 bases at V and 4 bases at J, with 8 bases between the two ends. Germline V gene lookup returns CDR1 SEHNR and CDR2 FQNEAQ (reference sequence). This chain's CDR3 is CASSTKTETQYF. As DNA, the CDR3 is TGTGCCAGCAGCACGAAGACAGAGACCCAGTACTTC.

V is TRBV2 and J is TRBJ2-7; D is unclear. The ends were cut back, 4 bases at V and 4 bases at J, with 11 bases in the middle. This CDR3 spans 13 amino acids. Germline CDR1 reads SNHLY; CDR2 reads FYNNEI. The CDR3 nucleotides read TGTGCCAGCAGTGCGGAGTCACAATACGAGCAGTACTTC. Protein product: CASSAESQYEQYF.

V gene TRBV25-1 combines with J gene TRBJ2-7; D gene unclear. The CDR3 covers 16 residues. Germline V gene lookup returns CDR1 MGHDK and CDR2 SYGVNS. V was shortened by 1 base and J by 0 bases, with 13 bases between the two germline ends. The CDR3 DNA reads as TGTGCCAGCAGTGAATTGGGCGGTATTAGCTCCTACGAGCAGTACTTC. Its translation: CASSELGGISSYEQYF.

The CDR3 reads CSVEGTSGRASTDTQYF. The CDR3, as DNA: TGCAGCGTTGAAGGGACTAGCGGGAGGGCTAGCACAGATACGCAGTATTTT. V gene TRBV29-1 combines with J gene TRBJ2-3; 15 nucleotides match TRBD2. The CDR3 length is 17 residues. The V gene end was trimmed by 1 base and the J gene end by 0 bases; junction bases not matched to a gene: 2. Germline V lookup: CDR1 SQVTM, CDR2 ANQGSEA.

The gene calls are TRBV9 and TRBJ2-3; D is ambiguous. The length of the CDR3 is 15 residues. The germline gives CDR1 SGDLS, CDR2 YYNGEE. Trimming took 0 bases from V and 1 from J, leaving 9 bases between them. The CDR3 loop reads CASSVVSTGTDTQYF. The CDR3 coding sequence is TGTGCCAGCAGCGTAGTATCTACAGGCACAGATACGCAGTATTTT.

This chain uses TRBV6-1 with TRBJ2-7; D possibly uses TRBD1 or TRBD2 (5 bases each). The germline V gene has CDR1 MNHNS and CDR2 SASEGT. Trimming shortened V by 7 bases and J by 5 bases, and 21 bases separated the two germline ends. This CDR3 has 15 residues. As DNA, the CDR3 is TGTGCCAGCAAGGGGTCTCTCGGGGAATTGAACGAGCAGTACTTC. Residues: CASKGSLGELNEQYF.

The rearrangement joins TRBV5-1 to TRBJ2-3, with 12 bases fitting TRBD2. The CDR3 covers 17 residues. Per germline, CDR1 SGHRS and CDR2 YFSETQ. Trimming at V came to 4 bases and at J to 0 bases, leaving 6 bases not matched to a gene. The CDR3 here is CASSATGTSGSTDTQYF. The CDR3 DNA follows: TGCGCCAGCAGCGCTACCGGGACTAGCGGGAGCACAGATACGCAGTATTTT.

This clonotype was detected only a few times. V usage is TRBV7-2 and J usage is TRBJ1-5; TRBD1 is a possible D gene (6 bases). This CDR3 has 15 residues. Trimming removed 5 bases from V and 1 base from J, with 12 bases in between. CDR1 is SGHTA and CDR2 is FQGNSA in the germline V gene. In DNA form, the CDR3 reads TGTGCCAGCAGCACTAAGGGGGGGAGCAATCAGCCCCAGCATTTT. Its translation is CASSTKGGSNQPQHF.

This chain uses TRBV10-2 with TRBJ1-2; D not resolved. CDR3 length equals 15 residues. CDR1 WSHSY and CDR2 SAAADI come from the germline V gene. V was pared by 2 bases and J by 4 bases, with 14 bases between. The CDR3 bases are TGCGCCAGCAGTGAGGGCCGACACGTCCGCTATGGCTACACCTTC. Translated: CASSEGRHVRYGYTF.

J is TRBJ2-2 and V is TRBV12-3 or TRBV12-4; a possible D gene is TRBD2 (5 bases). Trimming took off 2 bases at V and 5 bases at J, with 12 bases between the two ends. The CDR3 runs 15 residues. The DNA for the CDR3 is TGTGCCAGCAGTTTAAGTAATCCGGGGACCGGGGAGCTGTTTTTT. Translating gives CASSLSNPGTGELFF.

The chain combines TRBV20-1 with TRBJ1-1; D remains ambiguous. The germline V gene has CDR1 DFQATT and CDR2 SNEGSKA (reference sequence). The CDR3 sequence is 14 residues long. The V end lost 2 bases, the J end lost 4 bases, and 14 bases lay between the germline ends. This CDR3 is CSARKTSGGTEAFF. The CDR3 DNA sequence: TGCAGTGCTAGAAAGACTTCCGGAGGCACTGAAGCTTTCTTT.

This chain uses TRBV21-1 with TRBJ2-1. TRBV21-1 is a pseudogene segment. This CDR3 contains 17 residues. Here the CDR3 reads CASSESASGRSYNEQFF. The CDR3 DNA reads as TGTGCCAGCAGCGAAAGCGCTAGCGGGAGGTCCTACAATGAGCAGTTCTTC.

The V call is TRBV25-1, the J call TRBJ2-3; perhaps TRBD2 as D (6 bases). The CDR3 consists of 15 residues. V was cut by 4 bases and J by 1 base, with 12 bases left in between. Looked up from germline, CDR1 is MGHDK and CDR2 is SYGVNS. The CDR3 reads CASSALGGRTDTQYF. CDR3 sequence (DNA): TGTGCCAGCAGTGCCTTGGGGGGTCGCACAGATACGCAGTATTTT.

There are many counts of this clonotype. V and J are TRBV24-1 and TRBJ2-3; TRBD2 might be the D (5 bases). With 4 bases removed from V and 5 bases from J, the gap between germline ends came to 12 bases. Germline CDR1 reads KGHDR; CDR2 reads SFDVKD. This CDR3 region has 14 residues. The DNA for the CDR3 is TGTGCCACCAGTGACGCTAGCTCCGGAGATACGCAGTATTTT. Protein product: CATSDASSGDTQYF.

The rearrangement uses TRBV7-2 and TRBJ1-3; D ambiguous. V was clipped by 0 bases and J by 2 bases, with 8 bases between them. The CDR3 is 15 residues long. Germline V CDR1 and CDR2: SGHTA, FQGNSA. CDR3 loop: CASSLARSPGNTIYF. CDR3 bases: TGTGCCAGCAGCTTAGCGCGGAGTCCTGGAAACACCATATATTTT.

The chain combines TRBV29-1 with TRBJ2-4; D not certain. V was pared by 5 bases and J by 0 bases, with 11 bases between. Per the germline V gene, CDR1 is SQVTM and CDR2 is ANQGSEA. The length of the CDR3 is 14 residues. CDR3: CSVRLLGAKNIQYF. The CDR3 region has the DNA TGCAGCGTTCGACTCCTGGGAGCCAAAAACATTCAGTACTTC.

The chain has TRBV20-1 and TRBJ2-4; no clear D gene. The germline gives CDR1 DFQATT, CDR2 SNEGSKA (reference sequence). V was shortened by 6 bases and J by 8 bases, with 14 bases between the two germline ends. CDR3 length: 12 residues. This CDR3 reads CSAGSTGYIQYF. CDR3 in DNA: TGCAGTGCCGGATCGACTGGTTACATTCAGTACTTC.

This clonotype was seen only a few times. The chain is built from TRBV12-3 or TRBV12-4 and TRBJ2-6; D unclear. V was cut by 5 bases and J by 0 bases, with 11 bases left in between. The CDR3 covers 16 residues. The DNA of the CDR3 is TGTGCCAGCAGTCGTTTCATCAGCTCTGGGGCCAACGTCCTGACTTTC. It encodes CASSRFISSGANVLTF.

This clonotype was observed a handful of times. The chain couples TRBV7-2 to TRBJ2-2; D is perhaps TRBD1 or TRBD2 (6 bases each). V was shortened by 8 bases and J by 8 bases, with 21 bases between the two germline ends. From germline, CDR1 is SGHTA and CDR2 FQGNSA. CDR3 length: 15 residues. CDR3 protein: CASGSGGGLAGELFF. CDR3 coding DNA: TGTGCCAGCGGGAGCGGAGGGGGACTCGCGGGGGAGCTGTTTTTT.